This TCR beta chain came from a study of blood T cell repertoires in COVID-19. Germline values: CDR1 LNHDA, CDR2 SQIVND (reference sequence). V lost 5 bases and J lost 4; bases outside the gene matches: 6. The CDR3 is 14 amino acids. Profiled with immunoSEQ multiplex PCR; TCRdb holds only in-frame clones, not every one. Of 150,000 to 200,000 clones detected, around 80% appear once; the ten largest clones hold roughly 19%. The sequenced sample consisted of peripheral blood. The chain has TRBV19 and TRBJ1-2; 8 nucleotides agree with TRBD1. The sequence was collected from a woman older than 75 with acute or convalescent COVID-19. Here the CDR3 reads CASSPRTGIYGYTF. CDR3 nucleotide sequence: TGTGCCAGTAGTCCACGGACAGGGATCTATGGCTACACCTTC.